This TCR beta chain is drawn from a study of blood T cell repertoires in COVID-19. Study overall: Sites in the United States, Italy and Spain provided acute and convalescent COVID-19 samples. In each case, the material was cDNA or gDNA derived from T cells, B-cell-depleted T cells, or PBMCs.

From germline, CDR1 is SGHDN and CDR2 FVKESK. The V end lost 3 bases, the J end lost 3 bases, and 9 bases lay between the germline ends. CDR3 length: 15 residues. This clone was found a few times. Methods used by the authors: Amplifying reference gene primers gave estimates of nucleated cell counts. TCRdb's copy holds only in-frame clones and misses some; the assay was immunoSEQ multiplex PCR. The V and J calls and clone size are taken from that table; D and trimming were inferred from the DNA. This table holds roughly 180,000 clones, approximately 81% found once. The Seattle site enrolled patients during active infection and followed them longitudinally.

The sequence derives from a woman aged 45-60 years with COVID-19, enrolled during active disease. The rearrangement joins TRBV14 to TRBJ1-6; weak D call: TRBD1 (5 bases). Sequencing used peripheral blood. CDR3 region: CASSQGGSYNSPLHF. DNA for the CDR3: TGTGCCAGCAGCCAGGGGGGGAGCTATAATTCACCCCTCCACTTT.